Included here is one TCR beta chain sequence, with context. This sample stems from a study of PD-L1 blockade in urothelial cancer. Across the whole study: Reported median T cell count for blood samples was 140,000 to 150,000.

Germline CDR1 MNHNS, CDR2 SASEGT. CDR3 size: 15 residues. Trimming stripped 6 bases from V and 0 bases from J, with 12 bases between. TCRdb's table, derived via immunoSEQ multiplex PCR, lists solely in-frame clones and lacks some. The sample includes roughly 77,000 clones, roughly 84% seen only once; the top ten take 8% to 10%. Time point specified: pretreatment peripheral blood. V usage is TRBV6-1 and J usage is TRBJ1-5, with D unclear. The TCR sequence derives from a woman aged 70 to 79 with urothelial cancer. Here the sequenced sample was PBMCs, taken around atezolizumab (anti-PD-L1) treatment. DNA for the CDR3: TGTGCCAGCAGGGAGTCGGCAGATAGCAATCAGCCCCAGCATTTT. As protein: CASRESADSNQPQHF.